What follows are 12 T cell receptor beta chains derived from one specimen sequenced in a study of shared clonotypes between healthy human individuals. Sequenced by immunoSEQ multiplex PCR; TCRdb stores in-frame clones only, minus some. The sample lists some 2,000,000 clones, 90% to 97% seen once, with over 0.1% in the top ten. The source material was naive CD4+ T cells sorted from blood. The subset was: CD45RA+ positively selected. Every receptor here comes from a man between 18 and 29 years old in good health.

The chain has TRBV7-9 and TRBJ1-4; D might be TRBD1 (6 bases). Germline values: CDR1 SEHNR, CDR2 FQNEAQ (reference sequence). The CDR3 loop spans 17 amino acids. Trimming pared 1 base from V and 7 bases from J, leaving 19 bases between. The CDR3 DNA follows: TGTGCCAGCAGCTTAGTTCTTTCAGGGGTTCCCTCTGAAAAACTGTTTTTT. It yields the protein CASSLVLSGVPSEKLFF.

The chain carries TRBV4-1 and TRBJ2-2; 9 nucleotides align to TRBD1. Trimming cost V 4 bases and J 6 bases; bases outside gene matches: 6. Germline lookup yields CDR1 MGHRA and CDR2 YSYEKL. This CDR3 has 15 amino acids. CDR3 sequence reads: CASSRLTGGPGELFF. CDR3 DNA: TGCGCCAGCAGCCGTCTAACAGGGGGCCCCGGGGAGCTGTTTTTT.

The chain is built from TRBV6-1 and TRBJ2-5; unclear D gene. CDR3 length: 13 amino acids. Trimming removed 3 bases from V and 7 bases from J, with 12 bases in between. CDR1 is MNHNS, CDR2 SASEGT, per germline. CDR3 DNA sequence: TGTGCCAGCAGTGACGGTTACAAAGGGACCCAGTACTTC. Translated, it gives CASSDGYKGTQYF.

In this sample, this clone turned up a few times. The V call is TRBV9, the J call TRBJ1-6; D might be TRBD1 (5 bases). Looked up from germline, CDR1 is SGDLS and CDR2 is YYNGEE. This CDR3 region has 15 residues. Trimming took 0 bases from V and 4 from J, leaving 8 bases between them. This chain's CDR3 is CASSVGQRYNSPLHF. In DNA form, the CDR3 reads TGTGCCAGCAGCGTAGGACAGCGATATAATTCACCCCTCCACTTT.

The gene calls are TRBV7-8 and TRBJ1-4, with D hard to call. The CDR3 is 17 residues long. V was trimmed by 5 bases and J by 1 base, leaving 17 bases between them. The germline V gene encodes CDR1 SGHVS and CDR2 FQNEAQ. This chain's CDR3 is CASSPSYEFGTNEKLFF. CDR3 nucleotide sequence: TGTGCCAGCAGCCCCAGTTACGAGTTTGGAACTAATGAAAAACTGTTTTTT.

The chain joins TRBV10-3 to TRBJ2-7, with TRBD1 matching over 12 bases. Trimming took 2 bases from V and 4 from J; bases not matched to a gene: 6. Germline-derived CDR1 and CDR2 are ENHRY and SYGVKD. The CDR3 has 16 residues. As DNA, the CDR3 is TGTGCCATCAGTGAGGGAAGGGACAGGGGGCCATACGAGCAGTACTTC. Translating gives CAISEGRDRGPYEQYF.

The chain combines TRBV18 with TRBJ2-3, with unresolved D. This CDR3 has 13 residues. V dropped 0 bases and J dropped 7 bases, with 8 bases sitting between them. Germline-derived CDR1 and CDR2 are KGHSH and LQKENI. The CDR3 region is CASSPPVDNTQYF. CDR3 coding DNA: TGTGCCAGCTCACCACCGGTTGATAATACGCAGTATTTT.

This clone occurred once. Other DNA sequences within the sample encode an identical CDR3. V usage is TRBV7-2 and J usage is TRBJ2-7, with 10 nucleotides matching TRBD2. V trimming: 2 bases; J trimming: 0 bases; junction bases outside the gene matches: 1. Germline CDR1 and CDR2: SGHTA and FQGNSA. The CDR3 has 15 residues. DNA of the CDR3: TGTGCCAGCAGCTTATCTAGCGGGAGCTCCTACGAGCAGTACTTC. Translated: CASSLSSGSSYEQYF.

The gene calls are TRBV28 and TRBJ1-2, with D perhaps matching TRBD1 (6 bases). The CDR3 consists of 13 residues. V lost 2 bases, J lost 7 bases, and 11 bases lay in between. Germline-derived CDR1 and CDR2 are MDHEN and SYDVKM. The CDR3 nucleotides are TGTGCCAGCAGTTTACAGGGGCTCCTTGGCTACACCTTC. This codes for CASSLQGLLGYTF.

J is TRBJ2-1 and V is TRBV5-4; 8 bases fit TRBD1. J lost 7 bases, V lost 0 bases, and 6 bases had no gene match. CDR1 and CDR2 from the germline V gene are SGHNT and YYREEE (reference sequence). The CDR3 has 15 amino acids. CDR3 DNA: TGTGCCAGCAGCTTGGGACAGGGGACTCTGAATGAGCAGTTCTTC. This codes for CASSLGQGTLNEQFF.

The rearrangement uses TRBV11-3 and TRBJ1-4; no firm D call. Trimming shortened V by 3 bases and J by 7 bases, and 24 bases separated the two germline ends. CDR1 is SGHNT, CDR2 YENEEA, per germline. This CDR3 is 18 amino acids long. The CDR3 loop is CASSFGTRKSPCREKLFF. CDR3 nucleotide sequence: TGTGCCAGCAGCTTCGGCACTCGTAAGAGTCCGTGCCGTGAAAAACTGTTTTTT.

Notes on this clone: The same CDR3 arises from other DNA sequences in this sample as well. V gene TRBV18 combines with J gene TRBJ2-7; 7 bases fit TRBD2. The CDR3 contains 14 residues. V lost 3 bases to trimming and J lost 0 bases; unmatched junction nucleotides: 2. The germline CDR1 and CDR2 sequences are KGHSH and LQKENI. CDR3 bases: TGTGCCAGCTCACCCAGCGGGAACTCCTACGAGCAGTACTTC. This encodes CASSPSGNSYEQYF.